The 25 T cell receptor beta chains below come from one sample, sequenced in a study of OX40 agonist ivuxolimab in advanced cancers. The assay was immunoSEQ multiplex PCR, and TCRdb's table has in-frame clones only and misses some. The table shows around 37,000 clones, with about four fifths occurring only once. The starting material was CD4+ or CD8+ T cells sorted from blood, obtained in a trial of the OX40 agonist ivuxolimab. The receptors come from an adult with an advanced solid tumor such as melanoma, head and neck, liver or kidney cancer.

The chain combines TRBV7-3 with TRBJ1-2; perhaps TRBD1 as D (5 bases). Trimming shortened V by 5 bases and J by 2 bases, and 12 bases separated the two germline ends. CDR1 is SGHTA, CDR2 FQGTGA, per germline. CDR3 length equals 14 residues. CDR3 in amino acids: CASSARGGNYGYTF. The CDR3 nucleotides are TGTGCCAGCAGCGCGAGGGGCGGCAACTATGGCTACACCTTC.

The gene calls are TRBV10-2 and TRBJ2-7; no reliable D call. This CDR3 has 14 amino acids. V lost 0 bases, J lost 0 bases, and 6 bases lay in between. Germline CDR1 is WSHSY and CDR2 is SAAADI. The CDR3 loop reads CASSESPGSYEQYF. CDR3 sequence (DNA): TGCGCCAGCAGTGAGTCCCCAGGCTCCTACGAGCAGTACTTC.

This rearrangement joins TRBV9 to TRBJ2-7; 9 positions agree with TRBD1. Germline CDR1 is SGDLS and CDR2 is YYNGEE. CDR3 length: 13 residues. The J segment lost 4 bases and the V segment lost 4 bases, leaving 3 bases of the junction unmatched. The CDR3 loop is CASSKGQGYEQYF. The CDR3 bases are TGTGCCAGCAGCAAGGGACAGGGTTACGAGCAGTACTTC.

The chain carries TRBV2 and TRBJ2-2, with TRBD2 identical over 14 bases. The trim removed 3 bases at V and 3 bases at J, leaving 6 bases unmatched. Per the germline V gene, CDR1 is SNHLY and CDR2 is FYNNEI. This CDR3 comprises 18 residues. CDR3: CASSDGTSGGKDTGELFF. DNA of the CDR3: TGTGCCAGCAGTGACGGGACTAGCGGGGGAAAGGACACCGGGGAGCTGTTTTTT.

This chain connects TRBV6-5 to TRBJ1-3; D is undetermined. The CDR3 is made up of 13 amino acids. CDR1 and CDR2 from the germline V gene are MNHEY and SVGAGI. V shed 8 bases and J shed 0 bases, with 8 bases lying between them. CDR3 coding DNA: TGTGCCAGCCGAGGTTTCTCTGGAAACACCATATATTTT. Protein: CASRGFSGNTIYF.

The rearrangement joins TRBV5-1 to TRBJ2-3; possibly TRBD1 for D (5 bases). V was cut by 0 bases and J by 6 bases, with 8 bases left in between. CDR1 and CDR2 (germline): SGHRS, YFSETQ. The length of the CDR3 is 13 residues. CDR3 loop: CASSLETVDTQYF. In nucleotides, the CDR3 is TGCGCCAGCAGCTTGGAGACAGTGGATACGCAGTATTTT.

The chain employs TRBV6-1 and TRBJ1-3; 11 nucleotides agree with TRBD1. This CDR3 region has 14 residues. Germline lookup yields CDR1 MNHNS and CDR2 SASEGT. After removal of 3 bases from V and 7 bases from J, the junction contained 2 bases not matched to a gene. The CDR3 region is CASSDRDRGNTIYF. The DNA for the CDR3 is TGTGCCAGCAGTGACCGGGACAGGGGGAACACCATATATTTT.

This sequence joins TRBV27 and TRBJ1-1; D gene unclear. CDR1 and CDR2 from the germline V gene are MNHEY and SMNVEV (reference sequence). There are 16 residues in the CDR3. V lost 9 bases, J lost 7 bases, and 27 bases lay in between. CDR3 in DNA: TGTGCCAGTCGGGAGGAGAGGACCGACTTGAGCCATGAAGCTTTCTTT. This translates into CASREERTDLSHEAFF.

This chain uses TRBV19 with TRBJ2-5; tentative D call: TRBD2 (6 bases). Trimming pared 5 bases from V and 6 bases from J, leaving 13 bases between. Germline CDR1 is LNHDA and CDR2 is SQIVND (reference sequence). The CDR3 runs to 13 residues. The CDR3 region has the DNA TGTGCCAGTAGTGCCGGGACTCCCCAGACCCAGTACTTC. Translating it yields CASSAGTPQTQYF.

J is TRBJ2-1 and V is TRBV11-1, with unresolved D. Between the trimmed V and J ends, which lost 6 bases and 2 bases, there was a span of 2 bases. There are 11 residues in the CDR3. Per germline, CDR1 SGHAT and CDR2 FQDESV (reference sequence). The CDR3: CASRAYNEQFF. CDR3 DNA: TGTGCCAGCAGAGCCTACAATGAGCAGTTCTTC. Combining the CDR3 with reference TRBV11-1 and TRBJ2-1 gives the whole variable domain EAEVAQSPRYKITEKSQAVAFWCDPISGHATLYWYRQILGQGPELLVQFQDESVVDDSQLPKDRFSAERLKGVDSTLKIQPAELGDSAMYLCASRAYNEQFFGPGTRLTVL.

This rearrangement joins TRBV13 to TRBJ2-2, with 9 bases identical to TRBD1. V gave up 10 bases and J gave up 5 bases; unmatched junction bases: 17. CDR3 size: 17 residues. Per the germline V gene, CDR1 is PRHDT and CDR2 is FYEKMQ (reference sequence). CDR3: CATKPVVPDRGTGELFF. The DNA for the CDR3 is TGTGCCACGAAACCAGTTGTCCCCGACAGGGGGACCGGGGAGCTGTTTTTT.

This rearrangement joins TRBV2 to TRBJ2-3; 8 bases align to TRBD1. V trimming: 8 bases; J trimming: 1 base; junction bases outside the gene matches: 5. Per the germline V gene, CDR1 is SNHLY and CDR2 is FYNNEI. This CDR3 has 14 residues. CDR3 protein: CASLQGAGTDTQYF. DNA for the CDR3: TGTGCCAGCCTCCAGGGGGCAGGCACAGATACGCAGTATTTT.

The sample holds a few counts of this clone. V is TRBV6-5 and J is TRBJ1-1; D gene unclear. Germline V gives CDR1 MNHEY, CDR2 SVGAGI. Trimming stripped 7 bases from V and 5 bases from J, with 14 bases between. The CDR3 has 13 amino acids. CDR3 DNA sequence: TGTGCCAGCAATACCCCGGGAGGGACTGAAGCTTTCTTT. It translates to CASNTPGGTEAFF.

The rearrangement links TRBV15 to TRBJ2-1; possibly TRBD1 or TRBD2 for D (5 bases each). The CDR3 totals 14 residues. Germline V gene lookup returns CDR1 LNHNV and CDR2 YYDKDF (reference sequence). Trimming removed 0 bases from V and 8 bases from J, with 11 bases in between. The CDR3 region has the DNA TGTGCCACCAGCAGAGATTGGGGGAGCGATGAGCAGTTCTTC. Protein: CATSRDWGSDEQFF.

The chain recombines TRBV7-2 with TRBJ1-4; maybe TRBD1 (6 bases). V was pared by 4 bases and J by 10 bases, with 19 bases between. The CDR3 contains 15 residues. Germline loops: CDR1 SGHTA, CDR2 FQGNSA. Here the CDR3 DNA reads TGTGCCAGCAGCTCCCAAGGGGGTTCTATGGGAAAACTGTTTTTT. Residues: CASSSQGGSMGKLFF.

The V gene is TRBV30, the J gene TRBJ1-6, with D hard to call. The CDR3 runs 13 residues. Germline-derived CDR1 and CDR2 are GTSNPN and SVGIG (reference sequence). V lost 1 base to trimming and J lost 3 bases, with 4 bases between them. The CDR3 here is CAWSAGYNSPLHF. CDR3 DNA sequence: TGTGCCTGGAGTGCGGGCTATAATTCACCCCTCCACTTT.

The V and J genes are TRBV11-2 and TRBJ2-7; TRBD1 agrees at 10 bases. CDR3 length equals 15 residues. Germline CDR1 and CDR2: SGHAT and FQNNGV. Trimming removed 6 bases from V and 7 bases from J; junction bases left unmatched: 12. CDR3 sequence (DNA): TGTGCCAGCAGTCCGATAGGGGGGACAGGGGATGAGCAGTACTTC. Amino acid sequence: CASSPIGGTGDEQYF.

The genes are TRBV18 and TRBJ1-1, with D possibly TRBD1 on 6 matching bases. CDR3 length equals 15 residues. The V gene's germline CDR1 is KGHSH and CDR2 LQKENI. Trimming shortened V by 3 bases and J by 2 bases, and 13 bases separated the two germline ends. This chain's CDR3 is CASSPLDSTNTEAFF. The CDR3 DNA reads as TGTGCCAGCTCACCCTTGGACAGTACCAACACTGAAGCTTTCTTT.

The J gene is TRBJ2-1, the V gene TRBV4-3; D might be TRBD1 (5 bases). Per the germline V gene, CDR1 is LGHNA and CDR2 is YSLEER. There are 17 residues in the CDR3. Trimming removed 0 bases from V and 0 bases from J, with 12 bases in between. The chain's CDR3 is CASSQEATGASYNEQFF. The CDR3 nucleotides read TGCGCCAGCAGCCAAGAGGCAACTGGGGCCTCCTACAATGAGCAGTTCTTC.

The chain has TRBV9 and TRBJ1-1, with a possible D match to TRBD1 (5 bases). CDR3 size: 14 residues. Trimming took 1 base from V and 3 from J, leaving 10 bases between them. Germline V lookup: CDR1 SGDLS, CDR2 YYNGEE. The CDR3 region is CASSVLGTDTEAFF. The CDR3 DNA is TGTGCCAGCAGCGTATTGGGGACGGACACTGAAGCTTTCTTT.

This clone was picked up a small number of times. This chain joins TRBV5-1 and TRBJ1-1; a weak D match, TRBD1 (5 bases). Per the germline V gene, CDR1 is SGHRS and CDR2 is YFSETQ. Between the trimmed V and J ends, which lost 4 bases and 3 bases, there was a span of 13 bases. CDR3 length: 14 amino acids. The CDR3: CASSQGVGDTEAFF. CDR3 sequence (DNA): TGCGCCAGCAGCCAAGGGGTCGGGGACACTGAAGCTTTCTTT. The whole variable domain, filled in from reference TRBV5-1 and TRBJ1-1, reads KAGVTQTPRYLIKTRGQQVTLSCSPISGHRSVSWYQQTPGQGLQFLFEYFSETQRNKGNFPGRFSGRQFSNSRSEMNVSTLELGDSALYLCASSQGVGDTEAFFGQGTRLTVV.

The chain carries TRBV28 and TRBJ2-7, with D possibly matching TRBD1 (6 bases). Trimming left V 3 bases short and J 4 bases short, with 10 bases between. Germline CDR1 reads MDHEN; CDR2 reads SYDVKM. The CDR3 is made up of 13 amino acids. The CDR3 loop reads CASSLGHRYEQYF. The CDR3 DNA is TGTGCCAGCAGTTTGGGACATCGATACGAGCAGTACTTC.

The chain recombines TRBV4-1 with TRBJ2-7; weak D call: TRBD2 (6 bases). Trimming left V 1 base short and J 0 bases short, with 10 bases between. This CDR3 spans 15 amino acids. The germline CDR1 and CDR2 sequences are MGHRA and YSYEKL. CDR3 sequence (DNA): TGCGCCAGCAGCCAAGTTGTGGGGGGCTCCTACGAGCAGTACTTC. Its translation is CASSQVVGGSYEQYF.

This chain uses TRBV9 with TRBJ2-3, with D tentatively TRBD1 or TRBD2 (6 bases each). This CDR3 has 13 residues. Trimming took 5 bases from V and 6 from J, leaving 13 bases between them. CDR1 SGDLS and CDR2 YYNGEE come from the germline V gene. CDR3 amino acids: CASRPWGADTQYF. The CDR3 DNA reads as TGTGCCAGCAGACCCTGGGGGGCGGATACGCAGTATTTT.

The rearrangement uses TRBV7-3 and TRBJ2-3; perhaps TRBD2 as D (8 bases). With 7 bases removed from V and 4 bases from J, the gap between germline ends came to 39 bases. Germline CDR1 is SGHTA and CDR2 is FQGTGA. The CDR3 has 22 residues. The DNA for the CDR3 is TGTGCCAGCACCCCCCCCAACCAAGGGGGCGCTAAAACGGGGGGGTTGCCAGATACGCAGTATTTT. Translating it yields CASTPPNQGGAKTGGLPDTQYF. Full variable domain (rest looked up from reference TRBV7-3 and TRBJ2-3): GAGVSQTPSNKVTEKGKYVELRCDPISGHTALYWYRQSLGQGPEFLIYFQGTGAADDSGLPNDRFFAVRPEGSVSTLKIQRTERGDSAVYLCASTPPNQGGAKTGGLPDTQYFGPGTRLTVL.